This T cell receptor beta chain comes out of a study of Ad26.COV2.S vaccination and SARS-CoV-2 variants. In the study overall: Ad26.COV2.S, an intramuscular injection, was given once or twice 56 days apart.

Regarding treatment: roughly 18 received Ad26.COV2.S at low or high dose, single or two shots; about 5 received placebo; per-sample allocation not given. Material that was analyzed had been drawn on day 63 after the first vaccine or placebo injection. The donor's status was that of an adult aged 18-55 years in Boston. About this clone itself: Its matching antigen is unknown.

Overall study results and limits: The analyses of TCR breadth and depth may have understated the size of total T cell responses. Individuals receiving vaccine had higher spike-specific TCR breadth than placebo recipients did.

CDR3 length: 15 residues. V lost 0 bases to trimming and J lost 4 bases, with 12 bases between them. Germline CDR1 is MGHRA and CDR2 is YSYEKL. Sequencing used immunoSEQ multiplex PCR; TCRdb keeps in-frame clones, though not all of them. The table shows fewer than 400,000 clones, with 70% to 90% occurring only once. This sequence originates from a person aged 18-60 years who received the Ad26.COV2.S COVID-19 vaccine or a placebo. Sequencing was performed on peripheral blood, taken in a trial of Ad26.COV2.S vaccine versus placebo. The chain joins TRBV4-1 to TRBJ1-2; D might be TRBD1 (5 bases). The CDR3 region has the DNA TGCGCCAGCAGCCAAGATGGGGGAGCTTTCTATGGCTACACCTTC. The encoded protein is CASSQDGGAFYGYTF.